This T cell receptor beta chain comes out of a study of blood T cell repertoires in COVID-19. Study overall: Researchers got acute and convalescent COVID-19 samples from the United States, Italy and Spain. T cells, B-cell-depleted T cells, or PBMCs supplied cDNA or gDNA.

Authors' methods: For nucleated cells, counts were estimated from reference gene primer amplification. The data were produced by immunoSEQ multiplex PCR, yet TCRdb's version contains in-frame clones alone and is incomplete. The DNA was the basis for D and trimming; V, J and clone size are from that table. This sample has 50,000 to 75,000 clones, with 91% found just once. The J segment lost 6 bases and the V segment lost 4 bases, leaving 4 bases of the junction unmatched. This CDR3 has 15 amino acids. Germline V gene data show CDR1 as SEHNR and CDR2 as FQNEAQ (reference sequence). This receptor was taken from a human donor in a cohort sampled during active COVID-19. Sequencing was carried out using peripheral blood. V usage is TRBV7-9 and J usage is TRBJ2-1, with TRBD2 matching over 12 bases. The CDR3 DNA is TGTGCCAGCAGCTCTTCTAGCGGGGGGGTCAATGAGCAGTTCTTC. Its translation is CASSSSSGGVNEQFF.